The 4 T cell receptor beta chains presented below share a single source sample, sequenced in a study of shared clonotypes between healthy human individuals. Sequencing was performed with immunoSEQ multiplex PCR; in TCRdb, only in-frame clones are kept and a portion is missing. The data hold 2 million to 2.5 million clones, with 93% observed a single time. Sequenced material: naive CD4+ T cells from PBMCs. Subset indicated: CD45RA+ positively selected. These receptors were taken from a man aged 18-30 years in good health. Some clones in this sample may be carry-over from other donors' samples.

This chain uses TRBV6-5 with TRBJ1-1, with D maybe TRBD1 (5 bases). From germline, CDR1 is MNHEY and CDR2 SVGAGI. The V and J ends lost 4 bases and 1 base respectively, with 10 bases between them. The CDR3 loop spans 14 amino acids. The CDR3 sequence is CASSWGRENTEAFF. CDR3 nucleotide sequence: TGTGCCAGCAGTTGGGGACGGGAGAACACTGAAGCTTTCTTT.

The chain has TRBV25-1 and TRBJ1-5, with D maybe TRBD1 (5 bases). Germline CDR1 MGHDK, CDR2 SYGVNS. V was trimmed by 4 bases and J by 8 bases, leaving 12 bases between them. The CDR3 length is 13 residues. The CDR3 here is CASSVAGREPQHF. The CDR3, as DNA: TGTGCCAGCAGTGTTGCAGGGAGGGAGCCCCAGCATTTT.

The CDR3 DNA sequence: TGTGCCAGCAGTGACAGGGGCCAACAAGAGACCCAGTACTTC. It translates to CASSDRGQQETQYF. The V gene is TRBV6-5, the J gene TRBJ2-5; 8 positions match TRBD1. Germline values: CDR1 MNHEY, CDR2 SVGAGI. The length of the CDR3 is 14 residues. Germline trimming cut 5 bases from V and 2 bases from J; bases unmatched to any gene: 4.

This clone is a singleton in its sample. The chain employs TRBV28 and TRBJ1-6; the D gene is possibly TRBD1 (5 bases). CDR3 length: 13 amino acids. V was trimmed by 5 bases and J by 10 bases, leaving 12 bases between them. The V gene's germline CDR1 is MDHEN and CDR2 SYDVKM. CDR3 nucleotide sequence: TGTGCCAGCAGTGGCAGGGATCGGTCACCCCTCCACTTT. It specifies CASSGRDRSPLHF.